Listed here are 30 T cell receptor delta chains from one sample, sequenced in a study of DNA immune sequencing with unique molecular identifiers. Primers for all 8 TRDV and 4 TRDJ genes amplified genomic DNA in 32-plex. In 3 barcoding PCR cycles, molecules received a 12-nucleotide UMI, then adapter PCR followed. TCRdb processed the multiplex PCR reads again with the CATT caller. The sample carries a few hundred delta-chain clones, 30% recorded once. Sequenced material: buffy coat blood. These receptor sequences come from a human donor in good health.

This clone is deemed hyperexpanded. This specimen includes other DNA sequences encoding the same CDR3. The rearrangement links TRDV1 to TRDJ4, with a weak D call TRDD3 (7 bases). Germline assignment: CDR1 TSWWSYY and CDR2 QGS. Trimming removed 3 bases from V and 1 base from J, with 33 bases in between. This CDR3 comprises 21 residues. In DNA form, the CDR3 reads TGTGCTCTTGGGGAGGCGAGGCGTTCTTTCCTAAAGTACTGGGGAGGCAGACCCCTGATCTTT. This encodes CALGEARRSFLKYWGGRPLIF.

By sample fraction, this clone is hyperexpanded. This sample includes further DNA sequences coding for the same CDR3. This rearrangement joins TRDV1 to TRDJ1, with 9 bases that match TRDD2. Germline loops: CDR1 TSWWSYY, CDR2 QGS. J gave up 11 bases and V 1 base, and 11 bases lay outside the gene matches. The CDR3 totals 15 residues. DNA of the CDR3: TGTGCTCTTGGGGAACCGGCCTTCCTACGGTTAGAGCTCATCTTT. The encoded protein is CALGEPAFLRLELIF.

Comments on this clone: This could be a read error, since a much larger clone is one nucleotide away. This rearrangement joins TRDV1 to TRDJ1; 12 nucleotides align to TRDD3. Per the germline V gene, CDR1 is TSWWSYY and CDR2 is QGS. The ends lost 7 bases at V and 2 bases at J; junction bases unmatched: 26. The CDR3 is 22 amino acids. CDR3 DNA sequence: TGTGCTCTTGTGGAGCCTTCCTACGCTGAGGCCCTGGGGGATACGCCAACCGATAAACTCATCTTT. This sequence encodes CALVEPSYAEALGDTPTDKLIF.

Concerning this clone: A read error likely explains this, since a far larger clone differs by one base. This chain connects TRDV1 to TRDJ1, with D possibly being TRDD2 or TRDD3 (9 bases each). Deletions cut 7 bases from V and 0 bases from J, with 51 bases between. Germline V gives CDR1 TSWWSYY, CDR2 QGS. This CDR3 region has 27 residues. CDR3 residues: CALEPFPAFLPFYTAGGYSKYTDKLIF. CDR3 DNA sequence: TGTGCTCTTGAGCCCTTCCCGGCCTTCCTACCCTTCTATACTGCGGGGGGATACTCCAAGTACACCGATAAACTCATCTTT.

Concerning this clone itself: TCRdb records a much larger clone's protein for this DNA, with a difference at residue 7 that likely arises from a read error; the protein given is the translation of the DNA. The V call is TRDV1, the J call TRDJ1, with 9 bases lining up with TRDD3. The germline V gene has CDR1 TSWWSYY and CDR2 QGS. Trimming took 4 bases from V and 0 from J; bases not matched to a gene: 30. The CDR3 is 24 amino acids. CDR3 amino acids: CALGVSSLGPGDTSTPPYTDKLIF. DNA of the CDR3: TGTGCTCTTGGGGTGTCCTCCCTTGGCCCTGGGGATACGAGTACCCCTCCGTACACCGATAAACTCATCTTT.

Points on this clone: A far larger clone differs by one base, so this is likely a read error. The gene calls are TRDV1 and TRDJ1; D not certain. The CDR3 consists of 22 residues. Per germline, CDR1 TSWWSYY and CDR2 QGS. CDR3: CALEEHGLTTLIYSPNTDKLIF. The DNA for the CDR3 is TGTGCTCTTGAGGAACATGGCCTAACTACCCTGATCTACTCCCCTAACACCGATAAACTCATCTTT.

A word on this clone: A much more abundant neighbour one base away suggests this may be a read error. Other nucleotide sequences in the sample specify the same CDR3. The J gene is TRDJ1, the V gene TRDV2; 7 bases line up with TRDD3. With 1 base clipped from V and 2 bases from J, the junction kept 18 bases outside the gene matches. The CDR3 loop spans 19 amino acids. Germline V gives CDR1 GEAIGNYY, CDR2 EKD. The CDR3 coding sequence is TGTGCCTGTGACACTGTTCTTCGTACCGGGGGATCCCCTACCGATAAACTCATCTTT. It encodes CACDTVLRTGGSPTDKLIF.

By sample fraction, this clone is medium-sized. The chain uses TRDV1 and TRDJ1; 9 bases are a match to TRDD3. With V trimmed by 2 bases and J by 4 bases, 26 bases remained unmatched. The CDR3 extends over 22 amino acids. The germline gives CDR1 TSWWSYY, CDR2 QGS. In DNA form, the CDR3 reads TGTGCTCTTGGGGAATTCGGCCTTCCTCACTTACTGGGGGACCAAGGGGTCGATAAACTCATCTTT. Protein product: CALGEFGLPHLLGDQGVDKLIF.

Points on this clone: Since a far larger clone is one base different, this is likely a read error. The sample carries other DNA sequences with the same CDR3. The chain employs TRDV1 and TRDJ1; D assignment may be TRDD2 or TRDD3 (9 bases each). There are 27 residues in the CDR3. Germline assignment: CDR1 TSWWSYY and CDR2 QGS. The CDR3 region is CALGPFPAFLPFYTAGGYSKYTDKLIF. For the CDR3, the DNA is TGTGCTCTTGGGCCCTTCCCGGCCTTCCTACCCTTCTATACTGCGGGGGGATACTCCAAGTACACAGATAAACTCATCTTT.

By frequency in the sample, this clone is large. The sample holds other DNA sequences that translate to the same CDR3. This chain uses TRDV1 with TRDJ1, with D unclear. Trimming took 1 base from V and 0 from J, leaving 18 bases between them. Germline-derived CDR1 and CDR2 are TSWWSYY and QGS. This CDR3 is 18 amino acids long. DNA for the CDR3: TGTGCTCTTGGGGAACAGCCCACTTCTCTACCATACACCGATAAACTCATCTTT. It codes for CALGEQPTSLPYTDKLIF.

This clone appeared a few times. A clone one base away is much larger, so this may be a read error. V usage is TRDV2 and J usage is TRDJ1, with 13 bases lining up with TRDD3. Germline V gene sequence: CDR1 GEAIGNYY, CDR2 EKD. This CDR3 comprises 21 residues. CDR3 sequence: CACDTGNLRLGDTKYTNKLIF. The CDR3, as DNA: TGTGCCTGTGACACAGGGAACCTTCGACTGGGGGATACGAAGTACACCAATAAACTCATCTTT.

This clone was seen only a few times. The protein recorded in TCRdb matches a much larger clone and deviates from this DNA's translation at residue 13, suggesting a read error; the protein here is obtained by translating the DNA. The chain is built from TRDV1 and TRDJ2; TRDD3 aligns across 12 bases. The J call is in doubt because the DNA end fits TRDJ1 better. Germline loops: CDR1 TSWWSYY, CDR2 QGS. This CDR3 contains 26 residues. As DNA, the CDR3 is TGTGCTCTTGGGGAATCGGCCCCCTACCACCCCCCTCGCTGGGGGATACGCGGCATACCTCTCGATAAACTCATCTTT. Translation: CALGESAPYHPPRWGIRGIPLDKLIF.

By sample fraction, this clone is large. No DNA is shown, since the ends of the CDR3 on it are uncertain; the CDR3 is the one TCRdb lists. The chain couples TRAV29/DV5 to TRDJ1; the DNA was not used to check the table's D call, TRDD3. Germline CDR1 reads NSMFDY; CDR2 reads ISSIKDK. The CDR3 is made up of 27 amino acids, end residues included. The chain's CDR3 is CSVLLCSKRAGFKHLLGATEPTDKLIF.

As to this clone: The amino acid sequence in TCRdb belongs to a much larger clone and departs from this DNA's translation at residue 18, likely a sequencing read error; the sequence shown is translated from the DNA. The same CDR3 also results from other DNA sequences found in this sample. The gene calls are TRDV1 and TRDJ1; 9 positions agree with TRDD3. Germline trimming cut 4 bases from V and 1 base from J; bases unmatched to any gene: 31. This CDR3 is 24 amino acids long. CDR1 and CDR2 from the germline V gene are TSWWSYY and QGS. The CDR3 spells CALGVSPLGPGDTSTPPFTDKLIF. As DNA, the CDR3 is TGTGCTCTTGGGGTGTCCCCCCTTGGTCCTGGGGATACGAGTACCCCTCCGTTCACCGATAAACTCATCTTT.

By proportion, this clone is medium-sized. Here the CDR3 DNA reads TGTGCTCTTGGGGAACAGTGGGGCTGGGGGATACGTTCCGATAAACTCATCTTT. It yields the protein CALGEQWGWGIRSDKLIF. The chain uses TRDV1 and TRDJ1, with 12 bases aligning to TRDD3. Trimming at V came to 1 base and at J to 3 bases, leaving 9 bases not matched to a gene. In germline, CDR1 is TSWWSYY, CDR2 QGS. The CDR3 is made up of 18 amino acids.

Notes on this clone: A far larger clone differs by one base, so this is likely a read error. The chain links TRDV2 to TRDJ1; D is uncertain. This CDR3 contains 16 residues. V lost 3 bases to trimming and J lost 3 bases, with 19 bases between them. The V gene's germline CDR1 is GEAIGNYY and CDR2 EKD. In nucleotides, the CDR3 is TGTGCCTGTGACCACCTCATCCGGGGCACGTCCGATAAACTCATCTTT. Amino acids: CACDHLIRGTSDKLIF.

In regard to this clone: A much larger clone lies a single base off, so this may be a read error. The V call is TRDV2, the J call TRDJ1, with 9 bases identical to TRDD2. Germline CDR1 GEAIGNYY, CDR2 EKD. The CDR3 extends over 19 amino acids. V gave up 4 bases and J gave up 1 base; unmatched junction bases: 18. The CDR3 here is CACESLPTESGVTTDKLIF. Written as DNA, the CDR3 is TGTGCCTGTGAAAGCCTTCCTACGGAGAGTGGGGTAACCACCGATAAACTCATCTTT.

With regard to this clone: This DNA translates differently at residue 6 from the TCRdb protein, which is that of a much larger clone; a read error is likely, and the protein shown is the DNA's own translation. The chain carries TRDV1 and TRDJ1; 9 bases are a match to TRDD3. The CDR3 contains 24 residues. The junction had 30 bases not matched to a gene; V was cut back by 4 bases and J by 0 bases. The germline CDR1 and CDR2 sequences are TSWWSYY and QGS. The CDR3 spells CALGVFPLGPGDTSTPPYTDKLIF. DNA for the CDR3: TGTGCTCTTGGGGTGTTCCCCCTTGGCCCTGGGGATACGAGTACCCCTCCGTACACCGATAAACTCATCTTT.

A note on this clone: The protein held in TCRdb is that of a much larger clone and does not match this DNA's translation at residue 18, likely because of a read error; the protein shown is translated from the DNA. The chain employs TRDV1 and TRDJ1, with 13 bases fitting TRDD3. This CDR3 is 26 amino acids long. The germline gives CDR1 TSWWSYY, CDR2 QGS. The ends lost 2 bases at V and 4 bases at J; junction bases unmatched: 34. This CDR3 reads CALGESAPYHPPHWGIRDIPLDKLIF. The CDR3, as DNA: TGTGCTCTTGGGGAATCGGCCCCCTACCACCCCCCTCACTGGGGGATACGCGACATACCTCTCGATAAACTCATCTTT.

Concerning this clone: This may arise from a read error, as a much more abundant clone is one base away. Other DNA sequences within the sample encode an identical CDR3. This chain joins TRDV1 and TRDJ1, with TRDD3 identical over 9 bases. The CDR3 is 23 amino acids. V trimming: 1 base; J trimming: 0 bases; junction bases outside the gene matches: 24. The germline CDR1 and CDR2 sequences are TSWWSYY and QGS. The CDR3 nucleotides read TGTGCTCTTGGGGAACGGACGTCCATAGTGGAGTACTGGGGGAACTTATACACCGATAAACTCATCTTT. It is translated as CALGERTSIVEYWGNLYTDKLIF.

Note on this clone: The protein given by TCRdb reflects a much larger clone and differs at residue 8 from this DNA's translation, likely from a read error; the protein shown is the DNA's translation. J is TRDJ1 and V is TRDV2; 8 nucleotides line up with TRDD3. The CDR3 loop spans 19 amino acids. CDR1 and CDR2 (germline): GEAIGNYY, EKD. After removal of 1 base from V and 0 bases from J, the junction contained 15 bases not matched to a gene. The CDR3 region is CACDTLLRDTQAYTDKLIF. DNA for the CDR3: TGTGCCTGTGACACATTACTGCGGGATACGCAGGCGTACACCGATAAACTCATCTTT.

The table lists this clone with a few counts. V is TRDV1 and J is TRDJ1, with 9 bases that match TRDD2. With 5 bases clipped from V and 11 bases from J, the junction kept 18 bases outside the gene matches. The CDR3 runs 16 residues. Germline V lookup: CDR1 TSWWSYY, CDR2 QGS. For the CDR3, the DNA is TGTGCTCTTGGGCCCTTCCCGGCCTTCCTACGGTTAGAGCTCATCTTT. This encodes CALGPFPAFLRLELIF.

As concerns this clone: It is likely a read error: a sequence one base away is far more abundant. V is TRDV1 and J is TRDJ1, with D hard to call. This CDR3 has 22 amino acids. Germline V gives CDR1 TSWWSYY, CDR2 QGS. CDR3 protein: CALVELRGYPPGTLLYTDKLIF. The CDR3 DNA reads as TGTGCTCTTGTGGAACTTAGGGGCTACCCCCCTGGTACCCTCCTGTACACCGATAAACTCATCTTT.

About this clone itself: A read error is the likely source, as a far larger clone sits one nucleotide away. The V and J genes are TRDV1 and TRDJ4, with D perhaps TRDD3 (7 bases). Germline values: CDR1 TSWWSYY, CDR2 QGS. V gave up 3 bases and J gave up 1 base, with 33 bases separating them. This CDR3 comprises 21 residues. The CDR3 region is CALGEARRSFLKYWGDRPLIF. In DNA, the CDR3 is TGTGCTCTTGGGGAGGCGAGGCGTTCTTTCCTAAAGTACTGGGGAGACAGACCCCTGATCTTT.

As regards this clone: A far more abundant clone sits one base away, making this likely a read error. This specimen includes other DNA sequences encoding the same CDR3. The chain joins TRDV1 to TRDJ4, with 7 nucleotides matching TRDD3. Germline-derived CDR1 and CDR2 are TSWWSYY and QGS. V lost 3 bases and J lost 1; bases outside the gene matches: 26. CDR3 length equals 21 residues. The CDR3 is CALGEARRSFLKYWGGRPLIF. DNA for the CDR3: TGTGCTCTTGGGGAGGCGAGGCGTTCTTTTCTAAAGTACTGGGGAGGCAGACCCCTGATCTTT.

This clone is labeled as hyperexpanded. The sample carries other DNA sequences with the same CDR3. This chain connects TRDV1 to TRDJ1; 13 nucleotides match TRDD3. V lost 2 bases, J lost 4 bases, and 34 bases stayed unmatched. Germline lookup yields CDR1 TSWWSYY and CDR2 QGS. The CDR3 is 26 residues long. The CDR3: CALGESAPYHPPHWGIRGIPLDKLIF. Written as DNA, the CDR3 is TGTGCTCTTGGGGAATCGGCCCCCTACCACCCCCCTCACTGGGGGATACGCGGCATACCTCTCGATAAACTCATCTTT.

About this clone: Since a far larger clone is one base different, this is likely a read error. The same CDR3 also results from other DNA sequences found in this sample. The chain has TRDV1 and TRDJ4; D is perhaps TRDD3 (7 bases). The CDR3 totals 21 residues. V shed 3 bases and J shed 3 bases, with 35 bases lying between them. Germline CDR1 TSWWSYY, CDR2 QGS. In DNA form, the CDR3 reads TGTGCTCTTGGGGAGGCGAGGCGTTCTTTCCTAAAGTACTGGGGAGGCCGACCCCTGATCTTT. It specifies CALGEARRSFLKYWGGRPLIF.

This clone was counted a few times. A far larger clone is a single base away, which makes a read error likely. CDR3 bases: TGTGCCTGTGACACCGTCGGATCTTCTAGTACTGGGGGTCCCGCAGTCCATCAGAAACTCATCTTT. It translates to CACDTVGSSSTGGPAVHQKLIF. J is TRDJ1 and V is TRDV2, with 8 bases matching TRDD3. The CDR3 has 22 amino acids. CDR1 is GEAIGNYY, CDR2 EKD, per germline. With 0 bases clipped from V and 8 bases from J, the junction kept 31 bases outside the gene matches.

As regards this clone: A far larger clone is one nucleotide away, so this likely arose from a read error. The same CDR3 arises from other DNA sequences in this sample as well. The chain employs TRDV2 and TRDJ1; TRDD3 matches at 7 bases. V lost 0 bases and J lost 0; bases outside the gene matches: 15. The length of the CDR3 is 19 residues. Germline V lookup: CDR1 GEAIGNYY, CDR2 EKD. The DNA for the CDR3 is TGTGCCTGTGACACCAGAGGTAACTGGGGTTCACCTTACACCGATAAACTCATCTTT. Protein sequence: CACDTRGNWGSPYTDKLIF.

Notes on this clone: A far bigger clonotype differs at one base, so this is likely a read error. Other DNA sequences in this specimen translate into the identical CDR3. The chain has TRDV2 and TRDJ1, with 11 bases that match TRDD3. The CDR3 sequence is 18 residues long. CDR1 is GEAIGNYY and CDR2 is EKD in the germline V gene. The CDR3 sequence: CACDDLGGYAGFTDKLIF. DNA for the CDR3: TGTGCCTGTGACGATCTTGGGGGATACGCGGGTTTCACCGATAAACTCATATTT.